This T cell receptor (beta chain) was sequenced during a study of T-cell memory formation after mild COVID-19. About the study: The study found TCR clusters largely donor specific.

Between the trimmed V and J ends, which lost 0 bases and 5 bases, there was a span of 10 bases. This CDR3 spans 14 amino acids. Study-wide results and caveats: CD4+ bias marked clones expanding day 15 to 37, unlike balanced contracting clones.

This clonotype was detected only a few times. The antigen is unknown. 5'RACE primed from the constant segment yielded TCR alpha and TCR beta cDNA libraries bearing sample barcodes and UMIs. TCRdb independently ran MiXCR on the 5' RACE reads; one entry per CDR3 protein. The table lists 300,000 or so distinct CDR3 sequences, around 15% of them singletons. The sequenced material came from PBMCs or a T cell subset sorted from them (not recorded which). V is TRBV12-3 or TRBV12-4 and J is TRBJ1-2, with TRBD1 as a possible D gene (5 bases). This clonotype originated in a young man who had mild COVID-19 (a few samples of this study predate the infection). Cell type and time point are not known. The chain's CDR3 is CASSLAGARYGYTF. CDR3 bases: TGTGCCAGCAGTTTAGCTGGGGCCAGATATGGCTACACCTTC.